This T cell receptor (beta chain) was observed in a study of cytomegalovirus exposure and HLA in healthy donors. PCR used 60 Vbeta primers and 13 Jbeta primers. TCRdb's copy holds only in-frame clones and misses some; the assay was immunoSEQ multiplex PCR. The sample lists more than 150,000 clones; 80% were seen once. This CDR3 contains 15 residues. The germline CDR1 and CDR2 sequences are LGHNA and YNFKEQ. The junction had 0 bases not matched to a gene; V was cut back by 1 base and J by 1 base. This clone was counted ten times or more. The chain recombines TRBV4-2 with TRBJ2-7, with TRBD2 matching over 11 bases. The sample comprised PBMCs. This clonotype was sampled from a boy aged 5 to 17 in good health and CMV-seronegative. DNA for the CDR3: TGTGCCAGCAGCCAAGGACTAGCGGGATCCTACGAGCAGTACTTC. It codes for CASSQGLAGSYEQYF.